This is a list of T cell receptor beta chains from one sample in a study of T cell changes during pregnancy in multiple sclerosis. TCRdb keeps only in-frame clones here, not all; method: immunoSEQ multiplex PCR. The sample has just under 65,000 clones; 80% to 95% are singletons. This sample comprised peripheral blood, obtained in the second trimester of pregnancy. Receptors were obtained from a female donor in good health, enrolled as a control in a pregnancy study. Each CDR3 is given with its conserved first and last residue. A D gene is named only where the DNA matches it firmly. Where a row states a size, it is once, few, many or the class of an expanded clone; other rows omit it.

size: .; J: TRBJ2-1; D: TRBD1; V: TRBV9; DNA: TGTGCCAGCAGAAGACAGGGCTCCTACAATGAGCAGTTCTTC; CDR3: CASRRQGSYNEQFF
size: .; J: TRBJ2-7; D: .; V: TRBV27; DNA: TGTGCCAGCGGACCGGTTCGCGGCGGGATCTACGAGCAGTACTTC; CDR3: CASGPVRGGIYEQYF
size: .; J: TRBJ1-5; D: .; V: TRBV11-2; DNA: TGTGCCAGCAGCAACACTTGGGGCTCCAATCAGCCCCAGCATTTT; CDR3: CASSNTWGSNQPQHF
size: once; J: TRBJ2-1; D: .; V: TRBV2; DNA: TGTGCCAGCAGCGAAGCCTACGGGACAACCTACAATGAGCAGTTCTTC; CDR3: CASSEAYGTTYNEQFF
size: .; J: TRBJ2-7; D: TRBD2; V: TRBV11-2; DNA: TGTGCCAGCAGCCCGCTGAGGACTAGCGGGGGGGATCCGCGTGAGCAGTACTTC; CDR3: CASSPLRTSGGDPREQYF
size: .; J: TRBJ1-2; D: .; V: TRBV6-5; DNA: TGTGCCAGCGGAACCAGGACAGCTATAGACTATGGCTACACCTTC; CDR3: CASGTRTAIDYGYTF
size: .; J: TRBJ2-1; D: TRBD1; V: TRBV11-3; DNA: TGTGCCAGCAGCCCTGCCTGGAGGACAGGGGACAATGAGCAGTTCTTC; CDR3: CASSPAWRTGDNEQFF
size: .; J: TRBJ2-5; D: TRBD2; V: TRBV19; DNA: TGTGCCAGTAGCCCGGGGGGGGCCCAGTACTTC; CDR3: CASSPGGAQYF
size: .; J: TRBJ2-2; D: TRBD2; V: TRBV10-3; DNA: TGTGCCATCACTAGCGGGAGGGCCGGCACCGGGGAGCTGTTTTTT; CDR3: CAITSGRAGTGELFF
size: .; J: TRBJ2-5; D: .; V: TRBV5-1; DNA: TGCGCCAGCAGCTTGAACTCAGCGGGCCAAGAGACCCAGTACTTC; CDR3: CASSLNSAGQETQYF
size: .; J: TRBJ2-3; D: .; V: TRBV7-3; DNA: TGTGCCAGCAGCCACCGGGCCCTAAATGGGAGTAGCACAGATACGCAGTATTTT; CDR3: CASSHRALNGSSTDTQYF
size: .; J: TRBJ2-3; D: TRBD2; V: TRBV5-6; DNA: TGTGCCAGCAGCTTGGAGGTAGCGGGGGTAGATACGCAGTATTTT; CDR3: CASSLEVAGVDTQYF
size: .; J: TRBJ2-7; D: TRBD2; V: TRBV13; DNA: TGTGCCAGCAGCTTATTTCTAGCGGCTACCTACGAGCAGTACTTC; CDR3: CASSLFLAATYEQYF
size: few; J: TRBJ2-1; D: TRBD2; V: TRBV10-2; DNA: TGCGCCAGCAGTGAACTCCCAGGGACTAGCGGGAGCAGTGAGCAGTTCTTC; CDR3: CASSELPGTSGSSEQFF
size: .; J: TRBJ2-5; D: TRBD1; V: TRBV9; DNA: TGTGCCAGCAGCGTAGCCCCGACAGGGGGTGGAGAGACCCAGTACTTC; CDR3: CASSVAPTGGGETQYF
size: .; J: TRBJ2-3; D: .; V: TRBV12-5; DNA: TGTGCTAGTGCCATCACAGATACGCAGTATTTT; CDR3: CASAITDTQYF
size: .; J: TRBJ2-2; D: TRBD2; V: TRBV11-3; DNA: TGTGCCAGCAGCTTCCTGACTAGCACAGACACCGGGGAGCTGTTTTTT; CDR3: CASSFLTSTDTGELFF
size: .; J: TRBJ2-1; D: TRBD2; V: TRBV6-4; DNA: TGTGCCAGCAGTGACTCGCCTAGCGGGTACAATGAGCAGTTCTTC; CDR3: CASSDSPSGYNEQFF
size: .; J: TRBJ1-6; D: TRBD1; V: TRBV9; DNA: TGTGCCAGCAGCGTAGAACAGGGGAATAATTCACCCCTCCACTTT; CDR3: CASSVEQGNNSPLHF
size: .; J: TRBJ2-7; D: TRBD2; V: TRBV19; DNA: TGTGCCAGTAAAATCATCGGGGGGAGGGACGAGCAGTACTTC; CDR3: CASKIIGGRDEQYF
size: .; J: TRBJ2-7; D: .; V: TRBV19; DNA: TGTGCCAGCAGAGGGGACTGGGACGGCGAGCAGTACTTC; CDR3: CASRGDWDGEQYF
size: .; J: TRBJ1-5; D: TRBD1; V: TRBV27; DNA: TGTGCCAGCAGTCGACGGGAGGGGGCGGGGTTTGGCAATCAGCCCCAGCATTTT; CDR3: CASSRREGAGFGNQPQHF
size: .; J: TRBJ2-3; D: TRBD1; V: TRBV4-2; DNA: TGTGCCAGCAGCCAAAGGGGGCCAGATACGCAGTATTTT; CDR3: CASSQRGPDTQYF
size: .; J: TRBJ2-1; D: TRBD1; V: TRBV18; DNA: TGTGCCAGCTCACCACCAGGACAGGGGAACACACAGCAGTTCTTC; CDR3: CASSPPGQGNTQQFF
size: .; J: TRBJ2-4; D: .; V: TRBV12-2; DNA: TGTGCAAGTCGCTTCCGGCTAGCGGGAGAGGCGACGGCCAAAAACATTCAGTACTTC; CDR3: CASRFRLAGEATAKNIQYF
size: .; J: TRBJ2-1; D: TRBD2; V: TRBV5-1; DNA: TGCGCCAGCAGCTTGGCTCTCGCGGGGGGGCTAGGTGAGCAGTTCTTC; CDR3: CASSLALAGGLGEQFF
size: .; J: TRBJ1-2; D: .; V: TRBV11-1; DNA: TGTGCCAGCAGCTTCCGAGGTGGCTACACCTTC; CDR3: CASSFRGGYTF
size: .; J: TRBJ1-2; D: .; V: TRBV7-2; DNA: TGTGCCAGCAGCGACCTGACAGGAGGCTATGGCTACACCTTC; CDR3: CASSDLTGGYGYTF
size: .; J: TRBJ2-5; D: .; V: TRBV25-1; DNA: TGTGCCAGCAGTGACCCTCGCACAGGGCGGGGGGAGACCCAGTACTTC; CDR3: CASSDPRTGRGETQYF
size: once; J: TRBJ2-3; D: .; V: TRBV30; DNA: TGTGCCTGGCTTAAGTCTCGGGATACGCAGTATTTT; CDR3: CAWLKSRDTQYF
size: .; J: TRBJ2-1; D: TRBD2; V: TRBV5-1; DNA: TGCGCCAGCAGCTTGACTAGCGGGGACTACTCCTACAATGAGCAGTTCTTC; CDR3: CASSLTSGDYSYNEQFF
size: .; J: TRBJ2-3; D: TRBD2; V: TRBV6-5; DNA: TGTGCCAGCAGTTATCAGGCGGGAGTGGCAGATACGCAGTATTTT; CDR3: CASSYQAGVADTQYF
size: .; J: TRBJ1-1; D: TRBD1; V: TRBV19; DNA: TGTGCCAGTAGTATAAGGGCAGGGGGTGCCCCAGTTGAAGCTTTCTTT; CDR3: CASSIRAGGAPVEAFF
size: .; J: TRBJ1-1; D: .; V: TRBV14; DNA: TGTGCCAGCGGCAGTATGAACACTGAAGCTTTCTTT; CDR3: CASGSMNTEAFF
size: .; J: TRBJ2-7; D: TRBD1; V: TRBV27; DNA: TGTGCCAGCAGCAACAGGGGGATTACCTACGAGCAGTACTTC; CDR3: CASSNRGITYEQYF
size: .; J: TRBJ2-1; D: TRBD2; V: TRBV5-1; DNA: TGCGCCAGCAGCTCTAGCGGGAGCGCCAACAATGAGCAGTTCTTC; CDR3: CASSSSGSANNEQFF
size: .; J: TRBJ2-1; D: TRBD2; V: TRBV27; DNA: TGTGCCAGTAAAGGACTAGCGGGGAACAATGAGCAGTTCTTC; CDR3: CASKGLAGNNEQFF
size: .; J: TRBJ1-4; D: TRBD1; V: TRBV5-1; DNA: TGCGCCAGCAGTCCGACGGGACAGACTAATGAAAAACTGTTTTTT; CDR3: CASSPTGQTNEKLFF
size: .; J: TRBJ1-1; D: TRBD1; V: TRBV6-5; DNA: TGTGCCAGCAGTTACATAAGGGGTGGGACAGGACGCGGAGCTTTCTTT; CDR3: CASSYIRGGTGRGAFF
size: .; J: TRBJ2-1; D: TRBD2; V: TRBV6-1; DNA: TGTGCCAGCAGTGAAAGCCTAGCGGTCTACAATGAGCAGTTCTTC; CDR3: CASSESLAVYNEQFF
size: .; J: TRBJ2-7; D: .; V: TRBV6-6; DNA: TGTGCCAGCTCCGCGGGGTCCTACGAGCAGTACTTC; CDR3: CASSAGSYEQYF
size: many; J: TRBJ2-7; D: TRBD2; V: TRBV18; DNA: TGTGCCAGCTCGCATACTAGCGTCGAGCAGTACTTC; CDR3: CASSHTSVEQYF
size: .; J: TRBJ2-3; D: TRBD2; V: TRBV2; DNA: TGTGCCAGCAGTGGACCCGGGACTAGCGGGGGGAACACAGATACGCAGTATTTT; CDR3: CASSGPGTSGGNTDTQYF
size: .; J: TRBJ2-4; D: .; V: TRBV28; DNA: TGTGCCAGCAGTGCCGGGGACACGCCAGCCAAAAACATTCAGTACTTC; CDR3: CASSAGDTPAKNIQYF
size: .; J: TRBJ2-1; D: TRBD2; V: TRBV28; DNA: TGTGCCAGCAGTTTATTGGGGACTAGCACGTCTGAGCAGTTCTTC; CDR3: CASSLLGTSTSEQFF
size: .; J: TRBJ2-5; D: TRBD2; V: TRBV18; DNA: TGTGCCAGCTCACCAACTAGCGGGGTAGTGGAAGAGACCCAGTACTTC; CDR3: CASSPTSGVVEETQYF
size: .; J: TRBJ2-3; D: .; V: TRBV9; DNA: TGTGCCAGCAGCGTAATGGACAGAGAATACATTTTACTTAGCACAGATACGCAGTATTTT; CDR3: CASSVMDREYILLSTDTQYF
size: .; J: TRBJ1-1; D: TRBD1; V: TRBV28; DNA: TGTGCCAGCAGTCCCAGGACAGGGATTACTGAAGCTTTCTTT; CDR3: CASSPRTGITEAFF
size: .; J: TRBJ1-1; D: .; V: TRBV5-4; DNA: TGTGCCAGCAGCCGTAATGAGGGAACTGAAGCTTTCTTT; CDR3: CASSRNEGTEAFF
size: .; J: TRBJ1-4; D: .; V: TRBV28; DNA: TGTGCCAGCAGTTCCTCAGGGGCCTTTGAAGAAAAACTGTTTTTT; CDR3: CASSSSGAFEEKLFF
size: .; J: TRBJ2-7; D: TRBD2; V: TRBV7-9; DNA: TGTGCCAGCAGCAGTGGGACTAGCGGGACCATTAACTACGAGCAGTACTTC; CDR3: CASSSGTSGTINYEQYF